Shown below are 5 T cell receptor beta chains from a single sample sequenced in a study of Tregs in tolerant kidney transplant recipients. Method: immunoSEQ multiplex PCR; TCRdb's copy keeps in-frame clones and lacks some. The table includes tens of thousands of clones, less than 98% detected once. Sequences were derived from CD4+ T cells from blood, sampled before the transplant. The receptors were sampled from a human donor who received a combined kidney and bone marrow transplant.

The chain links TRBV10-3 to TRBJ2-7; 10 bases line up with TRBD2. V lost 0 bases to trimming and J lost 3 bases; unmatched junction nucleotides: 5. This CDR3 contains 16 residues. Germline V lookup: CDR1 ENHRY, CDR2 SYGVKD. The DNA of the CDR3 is TGTGCCATCAGTGAGTCCACTAGCGGGGTCCTCTACGAGCAGTACTTC. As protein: CAISESTSGVLYEQYF.

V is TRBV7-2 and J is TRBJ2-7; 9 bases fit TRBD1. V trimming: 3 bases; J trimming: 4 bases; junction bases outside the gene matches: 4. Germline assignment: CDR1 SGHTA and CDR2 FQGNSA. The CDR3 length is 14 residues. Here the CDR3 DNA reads TGTGCCAGCAGCTTGAAGACAGGGGGATACGAGCAGTACTTC. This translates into CASSLKTGGYEQYF. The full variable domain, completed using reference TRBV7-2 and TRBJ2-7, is GAGVSQSPSNKVTEKGKDVELRCDPISGHTALYWYRQSLGQGLEFLIYFQGNSAPDKSGLPSDRFSAERTGGSVSTLTIQRTQQEDSAVYLCASSLKTGGYEQYFGPGTRLTVT.

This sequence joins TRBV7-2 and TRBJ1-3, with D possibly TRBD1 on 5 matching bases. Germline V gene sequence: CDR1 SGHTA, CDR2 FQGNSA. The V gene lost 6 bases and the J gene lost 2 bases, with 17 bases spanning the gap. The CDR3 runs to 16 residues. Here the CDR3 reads CASSPRTQMAGNTIYF. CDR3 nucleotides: TGTGCCAGCAGTCCCAGGACACAGATGGCTGGAAACACCATATATTTT. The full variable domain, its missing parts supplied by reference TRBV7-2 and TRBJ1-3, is GAGVSQSPSNKVTEKGKDVELRCDPISGHTALYWYRQSLGQGLEFLIYFQGNSAPDKSGLPSDRFSAERTGGSVSTLTIQRTQQEDSAVYLCASSPRTQMAGNTIYFGEGSWLTVV.

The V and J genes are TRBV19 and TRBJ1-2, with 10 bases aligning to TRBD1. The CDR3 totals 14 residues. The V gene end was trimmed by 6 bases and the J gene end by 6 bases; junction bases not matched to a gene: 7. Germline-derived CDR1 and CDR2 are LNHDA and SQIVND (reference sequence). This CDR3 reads CASSPRDRGHGYTF. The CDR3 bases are TGTGCCAGTAGCCCTCGGGACAGGGGACATGGCTACACCTTC. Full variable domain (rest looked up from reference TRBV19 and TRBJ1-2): DGGITQSPKYLFRKEGQNVTLSCEQNLNHDAMYWYRQDPGQGLRLIYYSQIVNDFQKGDIAEGYSVSREKKESFPLTVTSAQKNPTAFYLCASSPRDRGHGYTFGSGTRLTVV.

The CDR3: CACSQGYEQYF. For the CDR3, the DNA is TGTGCCTGTTCACAGGGCTACGAGCAGTACTTC. This sequence joins TRBV30 and TRBJ2-7, with D perhaps TRBD1 (6 bases). CDR1 and CDR2 (germline): GTSNPN, SVGIG (reference sequence). This CDR3 is 11 amino acids long. Trimming took 6 bases from V and 3 from J, leaving 9 bases between them.